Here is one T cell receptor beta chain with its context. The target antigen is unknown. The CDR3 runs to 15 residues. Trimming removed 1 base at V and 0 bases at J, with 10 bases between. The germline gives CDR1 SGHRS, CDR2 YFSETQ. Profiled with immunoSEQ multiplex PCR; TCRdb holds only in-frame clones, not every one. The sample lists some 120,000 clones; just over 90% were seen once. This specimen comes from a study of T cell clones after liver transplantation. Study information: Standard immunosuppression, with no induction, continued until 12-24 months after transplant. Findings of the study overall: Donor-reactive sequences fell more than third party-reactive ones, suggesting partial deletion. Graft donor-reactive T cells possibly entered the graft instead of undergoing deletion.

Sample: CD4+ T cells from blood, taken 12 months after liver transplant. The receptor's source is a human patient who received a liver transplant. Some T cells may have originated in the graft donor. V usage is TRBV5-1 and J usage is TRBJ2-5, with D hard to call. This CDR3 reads CASSLLGTNQETQYF. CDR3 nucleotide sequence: TGCGCCAGCAGCTTGTTGGGAACTAACCAAGAGACCCAGTACTTC.